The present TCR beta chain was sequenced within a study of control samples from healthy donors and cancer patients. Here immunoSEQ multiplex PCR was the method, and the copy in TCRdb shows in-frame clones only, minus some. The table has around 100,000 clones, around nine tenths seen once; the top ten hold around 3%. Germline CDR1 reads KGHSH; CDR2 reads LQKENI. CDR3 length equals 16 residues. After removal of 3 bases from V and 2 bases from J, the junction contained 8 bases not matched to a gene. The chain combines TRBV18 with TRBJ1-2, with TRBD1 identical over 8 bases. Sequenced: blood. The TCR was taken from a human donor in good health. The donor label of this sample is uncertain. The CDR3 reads CASSPQDRTGNYGYTF. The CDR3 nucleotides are TGTGCCAGCTCACCCCAAGACCGGACAGGGAACTATGGCTACACCTTC.